The rows below give T cell receptor beta chains drawn from one sample of a study of blood T cell repertoires in COVID-19. Method: immunoSEQ multiplex PCR; TCRdb's copy keeps in-frame clones and lacks some. The table has roughly 250,000 clones, around 90% seen once. Sequencing was done on a sample of PBMCs or T cells enriched from blood (not recorded which). All receptors derive from a woman aged 25 to 39 with acute COVID-19. CDR3s include the opening cysteine and the closing phenylalanine or tryptophan. The order of the fields is clone size, D gene, V gene, J gene, CDR3 protein, CDR3 DNA. D genes are given only for firm matches. Not all rows give a size; the values are once, few, many and, for expanded clones, a class.

once	NA	TRBV20-1	TRBJ1-2	CSAHPVGGGGF	TGCAGTGCCCACCCAGTCGGGGGGGGTGGCTTC
NA	NA	TRBV29-1	TRBJ1-1	CSAPVGGGTEAFF	TGCAGCGCCCCCGTCGGGGGGGGCACTGAAGCTTTCTTT
NA	NA	TRBV7-8	TRBJ1-5	CASSLALGLSESNQPQHF	TGTGCCAGCAGCTTAGCGCTCGGTCTTTCGGAGAGCAATCAGCCCCAGCATTTT
once	NA	TRBV7-9	TRBJ1-1	CASSPYTGSEAFF	TGTGCCAGCAGTCCTTATACAGGTTCTGAAGCTTTCTTT
NA	NA	TRBV5-1	TRBJ1-4	CASSYSGAATNEKLFF	TGCGCCAGCAGCTACAGTGGGGCGGCAACTAATGAAAAACTGTTTTTT
NA	NA	TRBV7-9	TRBJ2-7	CASSLDNYEQYF	TGTGCCAGCAGCTTAGACAACTACGAGCAGTACTTC
NA	TRBD2	TRBV28	TRBJ2-5	CASRGGLVQETQYF	TGTGCCAGCAGGGGGGGACTAGTTCAAGAGACCCAGTACTTC
NA	NA	TRBV7-9	TRBJ1-2	CASSLSDRNYGYTF	TGTGCCAGCAGCTTAAGCGACAGAAACTATGGCTACACCTTC
NA	TRBD1	TRBV6-4	TRBJ2-1	CASSDRTGGGDEQFF	TGTGCCAGCAGTGACCGAACAGGGGGCGGCGATGAGCAGTTCTTC
NA	NA	TRBV20-1	TRBJ1-3	CSASPLLDYSGNTIYF	TGCAGTGCTAGTCCCCTGTTGGACTACTCTGGAAACACCATATATTTT
NA	NA	TRBV28	TRBJ1-4	CASTLVVGATNEKLFF	TGTGCCAGCACCTTGGTCGTGGGAGCAACTAATGAAAAACTGTTTTTT
NA	TRBD1	TRBV18	TRBJ2-7	CASSPSPGQGGNEQYF	TGTGCCAGCTCACCTTCACCCGGACAGGGGGGCAACGAGCAGTACTTC
NA	TRBD2	TRBV5-1	TRBJ2-1	CASSPGLAGGTYNEQFF	TGCGCCAGCAGCCCGGGACTAGCGGGAGGCACCTACAATGAGCAGTTCTTC
NA	NA	TRBV29-1	TRBJ2-1	CSVDIYNEQFF	TGCAGCGTTGATATCTACAATGAGCAGTTCTTC
NA	TRBD1	TRBV5-1	TRBJ2-5	CASSLTPGQARETQYF	TGCGCCAGCAGCCTGACCCCGGGACAGGCACGCGAGACCCAGTACTTC